One and the same sample provided the 2 T cell receptor beta chains below, sequenced in a study of blood T cell repertoires in COVID-19. Profiling relied on immunoSEQ multiplex PCR, and the TCRdb table lists in-frame clones only, not all of them. Of about 170,000 clones listed, about 87% are singletons. Specimen: peripheral blood. The receptors shown here come from a woman aged 50 to 60 with acute or convalescent COVID-19.

The J gene is TRBJ2-5, the V gene TRBV5-1; tentative D call: TRBD1 (6 bases). The CDR3 covers 12 residues. V lost 4 bases to trimming and J lost 4 bases, with 8 bases between them. Per the germline V gene, CDR1 is SGHRS and CDR2 is YFSETQ. This CDR3 reads CASSGGVETQYF. The CDR3, as DNA: TGCGCCAGCAGCGGGGGCGTAGAGACCCAGTACTTC.

The gene calls are TRBV29-1 and TRBJ1-2; 10 nucleotides agree with TRBD1. Looked up from germline, CDR1 is SQVTM and CDR2 is ANQGSEA. V trimming: 3 bases; J trimming: 4 bases; junction bases outside the gene matches: 11. CDR3 length equals 16 residues. The CDR3, as DNA: TGCAGCGTTGACTTGCCGGGACAGGGGAGAATCTATGGCTACACCTTC. Translating it yields CSVDLPGQGRIYGYTF.